This T cell receptor beta chain comes out of a study of cytomegalovirus exposure and HLA in healthy donors. Study-wide results and caveats: Later analysis identified about 17,000 TCR beta sequences associated with HLA alleles, using a false discovery rate threshold of 0.05.

Worth noting for this clone: Its specificity is not known.

V dropped 0 bases and J dropped 16 bases, with 19 bases sitting between them. The CDR3 is made up of 14 amino acids. The germline V gene has CDR1 MGHRA and CDR2 YSYEKL. Amplification used 60 Vbeta primers and 13 Jbeta primers. Data came from immunoSEQ multiplex PCR; TCRdb stores just in-frame clones and leaves some out. The sample lists about 130,000 clones, around three quarters seen once, with under 3% in the top ten. The rearrangement uses TRBV4-1 and TRBJ2-1; no definite D call. What was sequenced was PBMCs. This receptor was obtained from a woman between 55 and 75 years old in good health and CMV-seropositive. CDR3 bases: TGCGCCAGCAGCCAAGATGCGGAAGCCTCCTCCTCCTTCTTC. It specifies CASSQDAEASSSFF.